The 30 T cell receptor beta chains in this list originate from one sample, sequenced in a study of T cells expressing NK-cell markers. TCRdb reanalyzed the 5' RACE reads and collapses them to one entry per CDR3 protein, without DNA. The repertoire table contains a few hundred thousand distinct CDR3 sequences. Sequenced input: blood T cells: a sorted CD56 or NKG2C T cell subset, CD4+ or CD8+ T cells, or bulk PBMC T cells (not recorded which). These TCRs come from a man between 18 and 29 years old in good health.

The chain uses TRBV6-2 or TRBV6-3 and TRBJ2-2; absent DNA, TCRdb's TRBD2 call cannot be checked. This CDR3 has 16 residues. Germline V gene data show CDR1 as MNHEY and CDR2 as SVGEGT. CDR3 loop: CASSYWLAGENGELFF.

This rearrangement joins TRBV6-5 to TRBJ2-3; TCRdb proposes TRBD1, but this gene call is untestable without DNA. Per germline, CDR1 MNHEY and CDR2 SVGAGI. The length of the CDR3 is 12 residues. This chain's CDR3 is CATRDAGDTQYF.

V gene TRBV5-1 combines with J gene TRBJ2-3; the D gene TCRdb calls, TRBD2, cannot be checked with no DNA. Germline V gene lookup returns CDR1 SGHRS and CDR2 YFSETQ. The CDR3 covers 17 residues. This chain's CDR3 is CASSQTRAGPRTDTQYF.

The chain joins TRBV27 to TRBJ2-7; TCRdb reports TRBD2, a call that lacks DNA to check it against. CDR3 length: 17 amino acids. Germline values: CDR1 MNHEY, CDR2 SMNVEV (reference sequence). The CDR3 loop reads CASSPGTLTSGLDEQYF.

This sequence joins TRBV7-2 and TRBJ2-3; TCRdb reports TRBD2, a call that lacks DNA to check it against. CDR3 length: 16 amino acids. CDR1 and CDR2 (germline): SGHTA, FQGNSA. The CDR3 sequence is CASSSAGRRGTDTQYF.

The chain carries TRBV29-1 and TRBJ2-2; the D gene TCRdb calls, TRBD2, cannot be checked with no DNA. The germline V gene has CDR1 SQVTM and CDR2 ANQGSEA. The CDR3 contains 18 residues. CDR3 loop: CSVGLGTSGSFRTGELFF.

This CDR3 is CASSYGWRAETQYF. The chain recombines TRBV6-2 or TRBV6-3 with TRBJ2-5; TCRdb indicates TRBD2, and absent DNA this call remains unverified. The CDR3 consists of 14 residues. Germline V CDR1 and CDR2: MNHEY, SVGEGT.

This CDR3 is CSALLANRETQYF. The V call is TRBV20-1, the J call TRBJ2-5; without DNA, the TCRdb call of TRBD2 cannot be checked. This CDR3 region has 13 residues. Germline CDR1 and CDR2: DFQATT and SNEGSKA (reference sequence).

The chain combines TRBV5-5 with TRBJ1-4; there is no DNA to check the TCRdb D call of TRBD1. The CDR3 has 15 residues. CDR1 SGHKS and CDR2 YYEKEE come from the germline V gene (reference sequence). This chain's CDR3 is CASSLPGQVNEKLFF.

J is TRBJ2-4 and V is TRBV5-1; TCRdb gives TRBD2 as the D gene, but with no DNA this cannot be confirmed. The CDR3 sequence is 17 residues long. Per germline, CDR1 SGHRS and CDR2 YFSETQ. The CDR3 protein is CASSSTGPSGMGDIQYF. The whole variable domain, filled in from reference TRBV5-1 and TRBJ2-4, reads KAGVTQTPRYLIKTRGQQVTLSCSPISGHRSVSWYQQTPGQGLQFLFEYFSETQRNKGNFPGRFSGRQFSNSRSEMNVSTLELGDSALYLCASSSTGPSGMGDIQYFGAGTRLSVL.

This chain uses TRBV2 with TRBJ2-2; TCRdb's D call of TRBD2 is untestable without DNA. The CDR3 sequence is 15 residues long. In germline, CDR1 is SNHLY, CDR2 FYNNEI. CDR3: CASSETTTGTGELFF. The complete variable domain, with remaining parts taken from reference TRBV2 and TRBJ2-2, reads EPEVTQTPSHQVTQMGQEVILRCVPISNHLYFYWYRQILGQKVEFLVSFYNNEISEKSEIFDDQFSVERPDGSNFTLKIRSTKLEDSAMYFCASSETTTGTGELFFGEGSRLTVL.

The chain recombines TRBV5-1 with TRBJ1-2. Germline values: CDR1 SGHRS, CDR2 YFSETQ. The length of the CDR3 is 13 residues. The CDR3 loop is CASSDDNNYGYTF.

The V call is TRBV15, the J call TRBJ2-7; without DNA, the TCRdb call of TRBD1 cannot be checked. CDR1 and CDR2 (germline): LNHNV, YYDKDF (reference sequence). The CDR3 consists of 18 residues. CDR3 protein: CATSRDTTMRQLAYEQYF.

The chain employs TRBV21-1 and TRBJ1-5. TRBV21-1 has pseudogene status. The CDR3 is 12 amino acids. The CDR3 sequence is CVGRGSWQPQHF.

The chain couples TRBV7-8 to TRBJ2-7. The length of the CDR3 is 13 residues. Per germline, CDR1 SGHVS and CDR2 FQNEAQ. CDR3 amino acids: CASTQPFSYEQYF.

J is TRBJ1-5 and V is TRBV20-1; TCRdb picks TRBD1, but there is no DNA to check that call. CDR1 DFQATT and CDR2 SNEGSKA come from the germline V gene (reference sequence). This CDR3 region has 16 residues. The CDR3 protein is CSAKKAGTGRVQPQHF.

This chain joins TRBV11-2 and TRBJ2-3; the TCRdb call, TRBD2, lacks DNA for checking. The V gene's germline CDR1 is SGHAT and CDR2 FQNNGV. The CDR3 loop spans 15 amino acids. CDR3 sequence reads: CASSRSGSAGDTQYF.

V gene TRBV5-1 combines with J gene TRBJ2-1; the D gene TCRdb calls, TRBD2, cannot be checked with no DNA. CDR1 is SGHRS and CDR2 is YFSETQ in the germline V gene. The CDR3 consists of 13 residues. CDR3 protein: CASVRGGAIEQFF.

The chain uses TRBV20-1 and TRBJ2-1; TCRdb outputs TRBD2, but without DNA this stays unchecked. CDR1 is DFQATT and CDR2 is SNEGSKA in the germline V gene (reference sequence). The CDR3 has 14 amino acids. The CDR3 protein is CSAEPSGSYNEQFF.

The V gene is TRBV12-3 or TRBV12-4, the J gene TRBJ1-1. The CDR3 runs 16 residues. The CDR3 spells CASSLALTTRGTEAFF.

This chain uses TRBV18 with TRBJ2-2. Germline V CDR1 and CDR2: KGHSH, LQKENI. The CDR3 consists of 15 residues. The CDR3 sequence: CASSPLRLNTGELFF.

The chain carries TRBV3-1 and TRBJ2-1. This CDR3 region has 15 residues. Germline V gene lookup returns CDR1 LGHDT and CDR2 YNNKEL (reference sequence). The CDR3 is CASTDGQGSYNEQFF.

The CDR3 region is CASSLGGILQETQYF. The chain has TRBV5-5 and TRBJ2-5; TCRdb names TRBD2, which stays unverified in the absence of DNA. The germline V gene has CDR1 SGHKS and CDR2 YYEKEE (reference sequence). This CDR3 spans 15 amino acids.

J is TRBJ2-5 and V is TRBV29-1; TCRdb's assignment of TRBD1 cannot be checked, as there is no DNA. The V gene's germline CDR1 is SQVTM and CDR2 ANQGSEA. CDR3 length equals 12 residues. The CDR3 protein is CSVPGQSDTQYF.

The CDR3 sequence is CSAREGTGTKTQYF. This sequence joins TRBV20-1 and TRBJ2-5; TCRdb indicates TRBD1, and absent DNA this call remains unverified. Per germline, CDR1 DFQATT and CDR2 SNEGSKA (reference sequence). CDR3 length: 14 amino acids.

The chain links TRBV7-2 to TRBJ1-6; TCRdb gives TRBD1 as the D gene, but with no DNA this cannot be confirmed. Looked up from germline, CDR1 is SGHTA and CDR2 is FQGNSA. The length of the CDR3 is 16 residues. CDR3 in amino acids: CASSLTRGQGNSPLHF.

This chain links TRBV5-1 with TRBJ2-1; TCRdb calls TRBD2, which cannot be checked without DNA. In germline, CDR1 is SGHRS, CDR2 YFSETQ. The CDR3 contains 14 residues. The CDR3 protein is CASSEGEAYNEQFF. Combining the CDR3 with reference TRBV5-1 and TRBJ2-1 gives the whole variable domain KAGVTQTPRYLIKTRGQQVTLSCSPISGHRSVSWYQQTPGQGLQFLFEYFSETQRNKGNFPGRFSGRQFSNSRSEMNVSTLELGDSALYLCASSEGEAYNEQFFGPGTRLTVL.

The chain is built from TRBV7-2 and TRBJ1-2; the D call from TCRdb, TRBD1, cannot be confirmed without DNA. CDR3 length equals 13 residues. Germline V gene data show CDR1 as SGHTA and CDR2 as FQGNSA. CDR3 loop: CASSPPHGYGYTF.

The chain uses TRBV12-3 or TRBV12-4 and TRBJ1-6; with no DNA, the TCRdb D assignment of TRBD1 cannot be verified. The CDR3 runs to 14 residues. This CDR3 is CASSLGQRGSPLHF.

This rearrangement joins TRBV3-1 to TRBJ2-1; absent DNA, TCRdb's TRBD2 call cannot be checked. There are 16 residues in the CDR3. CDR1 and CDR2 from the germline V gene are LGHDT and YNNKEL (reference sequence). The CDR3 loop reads CASSQGTSGRYNEQFF.